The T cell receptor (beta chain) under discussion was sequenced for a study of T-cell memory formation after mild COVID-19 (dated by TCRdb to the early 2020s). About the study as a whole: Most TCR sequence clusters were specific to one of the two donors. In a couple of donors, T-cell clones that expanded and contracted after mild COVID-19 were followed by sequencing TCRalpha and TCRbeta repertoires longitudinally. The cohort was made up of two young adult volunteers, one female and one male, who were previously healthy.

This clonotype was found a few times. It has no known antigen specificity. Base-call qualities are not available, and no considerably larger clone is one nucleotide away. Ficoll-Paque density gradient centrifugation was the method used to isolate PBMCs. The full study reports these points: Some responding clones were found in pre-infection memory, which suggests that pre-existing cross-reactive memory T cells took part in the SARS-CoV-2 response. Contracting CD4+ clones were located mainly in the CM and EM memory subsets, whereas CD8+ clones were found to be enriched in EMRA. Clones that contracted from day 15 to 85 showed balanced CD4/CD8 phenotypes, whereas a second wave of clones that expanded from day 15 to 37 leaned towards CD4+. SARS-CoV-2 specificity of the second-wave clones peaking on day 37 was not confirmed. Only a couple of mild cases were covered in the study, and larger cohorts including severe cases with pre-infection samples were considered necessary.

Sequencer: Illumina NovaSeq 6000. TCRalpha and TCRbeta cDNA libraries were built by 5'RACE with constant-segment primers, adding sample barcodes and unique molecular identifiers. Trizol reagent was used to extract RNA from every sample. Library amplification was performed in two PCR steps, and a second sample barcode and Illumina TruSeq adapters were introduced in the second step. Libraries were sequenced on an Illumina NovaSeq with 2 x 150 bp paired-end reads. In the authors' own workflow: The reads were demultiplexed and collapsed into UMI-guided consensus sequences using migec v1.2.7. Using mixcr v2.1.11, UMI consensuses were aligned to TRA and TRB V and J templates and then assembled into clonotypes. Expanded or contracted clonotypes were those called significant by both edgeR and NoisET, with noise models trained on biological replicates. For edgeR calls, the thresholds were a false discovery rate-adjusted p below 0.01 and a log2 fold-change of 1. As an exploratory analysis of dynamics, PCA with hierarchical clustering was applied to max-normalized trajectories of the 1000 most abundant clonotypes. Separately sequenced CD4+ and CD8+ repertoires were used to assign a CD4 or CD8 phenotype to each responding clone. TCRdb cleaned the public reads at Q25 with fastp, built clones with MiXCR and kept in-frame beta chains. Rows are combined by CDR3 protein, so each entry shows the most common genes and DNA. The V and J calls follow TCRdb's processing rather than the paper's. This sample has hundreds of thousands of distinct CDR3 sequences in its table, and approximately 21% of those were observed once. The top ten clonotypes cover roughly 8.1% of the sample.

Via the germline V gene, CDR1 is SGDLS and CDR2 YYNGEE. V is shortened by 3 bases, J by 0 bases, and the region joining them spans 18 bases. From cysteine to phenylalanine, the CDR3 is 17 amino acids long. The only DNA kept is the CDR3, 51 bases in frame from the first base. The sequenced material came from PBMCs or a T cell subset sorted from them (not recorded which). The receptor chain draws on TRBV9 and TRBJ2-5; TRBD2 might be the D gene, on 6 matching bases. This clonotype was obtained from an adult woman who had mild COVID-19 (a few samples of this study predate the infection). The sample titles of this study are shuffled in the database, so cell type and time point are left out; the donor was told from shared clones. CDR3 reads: CASSARVGGGYQETQYF. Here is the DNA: TGTGCCAGCAGCGCCCGAGTGGGGGGAGGCTACCAAGAGACCCAGTACTTC.